Below, one T cell receptor (beta chain) is given with its context. 13 Jbeta primers and 60 Vbeta primers were used for the PCR. The table came from immunoSEQ multiplex PCR; TCRdb's copy has only in-frame clones and leaves some out. The repertoire holds about 150,000 clones, with roughly 74% as singletons. These data are taken from a study of cytomegalovirus exposure and HLA in healthy donors. The germline gives CDR1 SGHNT, CDR2 YYREEE (reference sequence). Trimming removed 4 bases from V and 0 bases from J, with 17 bases in between. The CDR3 is 17 amino acids. The receptor was isolated from a man aged 18 to 30 in good health and CMV-seronegative. Sequenced input: PBMCs. The rearrangement links TRBV5-4 to TRBJ1-3; TRBD1 might be the D (5 bases). CDR3 DNA sequence: TGTGCCAGCAGCCTCAGGAAGGGGCTCTCCTCTGGAAACACCATATATTTT. It codes for CASSLRKGLSSGNTIYF.